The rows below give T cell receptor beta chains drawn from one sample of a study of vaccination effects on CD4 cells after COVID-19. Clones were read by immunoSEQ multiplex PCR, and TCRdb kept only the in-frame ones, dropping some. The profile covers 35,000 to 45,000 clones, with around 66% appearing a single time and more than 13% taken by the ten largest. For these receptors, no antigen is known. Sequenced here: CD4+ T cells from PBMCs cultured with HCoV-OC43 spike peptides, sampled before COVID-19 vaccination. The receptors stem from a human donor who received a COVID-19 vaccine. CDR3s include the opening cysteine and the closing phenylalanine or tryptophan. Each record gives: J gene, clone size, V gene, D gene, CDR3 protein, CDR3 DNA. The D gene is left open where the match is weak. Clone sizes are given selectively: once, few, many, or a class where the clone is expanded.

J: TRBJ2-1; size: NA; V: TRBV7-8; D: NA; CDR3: CASRFGPAEKQQFF; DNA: TGTGCCAGCAGATTTGGACCGGCCGAAAAACAACAGTTCTTC
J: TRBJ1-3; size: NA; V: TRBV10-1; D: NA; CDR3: CASFGRQSSGNTIYF; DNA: TGCGCCAGCTTCGGACGGCAGAGCTCTGGAAACACCATATATTTT
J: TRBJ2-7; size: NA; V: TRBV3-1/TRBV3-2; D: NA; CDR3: CASSARGARYEQYF; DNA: TGTGCCAGCAGCGCACGGGGGGCGCGATACGAGCAGTACTTC
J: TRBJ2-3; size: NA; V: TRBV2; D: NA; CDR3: CASSDQWGDTQYF; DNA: TGTGCCAGCAGTGACCAGTGGGGAGATACGCAGTATTTT
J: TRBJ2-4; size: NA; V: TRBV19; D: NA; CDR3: CASSIEGINIQYF; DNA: TGTGCCAGTAGTATCGAGGGCATAAACATTCAGTACTTC
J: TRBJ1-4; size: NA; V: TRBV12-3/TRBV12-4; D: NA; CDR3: CASKGGWNEKLFF; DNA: TGTGCCAGCAAGGGGGGCTGGAATGAAAAACTGTTTTTT
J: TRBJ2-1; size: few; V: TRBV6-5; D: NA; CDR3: CASSQGQKQFF; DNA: TGTGCCAGCAGCCAAGGACAGAAGCAGTTCTTC
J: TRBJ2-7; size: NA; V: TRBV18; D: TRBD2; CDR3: CASSPSLALAGEYEQYF; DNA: TGTGCCAGCTCACCATCCCTAGCCCTAGCGGGAGAATACGAGCAGTACTTC
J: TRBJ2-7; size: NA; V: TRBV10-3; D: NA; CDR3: CAISERTRYEQYF; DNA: TGTGCCATCAGTGAGCGGACGAGATACGAGCAGTACTTC
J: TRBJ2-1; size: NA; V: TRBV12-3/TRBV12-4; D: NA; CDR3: CASSPLPLNEQFF; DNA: TGTGCCAGCAGTCCCCTACCCCTTAATGAGCAGTTCTTC
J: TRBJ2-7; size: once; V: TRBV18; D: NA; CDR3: CASSPGTTYEQYF; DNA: TGTGCCAGCTCACCAGGGACGACTTACGAGCAGTACTTC
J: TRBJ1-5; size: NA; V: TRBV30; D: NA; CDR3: CALGMGGGGLQHF; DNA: TGTGCCTTAGGGATGGGGGGAGGGGGGCTCCAGCATTTT
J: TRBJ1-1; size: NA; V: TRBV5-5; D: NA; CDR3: CASSLFKDRLNTEAFF; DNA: TGTGCCAGCAGCTTGTTTAAAGACAGGCTGAACACTGAAGCTTTCTTT
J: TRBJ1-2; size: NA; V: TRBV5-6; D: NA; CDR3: CASSFPEIGGYTF; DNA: TGTGCCAGCAGCTTTCCCGAGATCGGCGGCTACACCTTC
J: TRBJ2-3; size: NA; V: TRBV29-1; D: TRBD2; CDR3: CSVDMSGRARKDTQYF; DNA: TGCAGCGTTGACATGAGCGGGAGGGCCCGCAAAGATACGCAGTATTTT
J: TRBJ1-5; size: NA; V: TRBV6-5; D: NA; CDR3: CASSPMGAHQPQHF; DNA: TGTGCCAGCAGCCCCATGGGGGCACATCAGCCCCAGCATTTT
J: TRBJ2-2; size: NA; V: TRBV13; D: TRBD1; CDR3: CASSFQSTLKGQGSHGELFF; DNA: TGTGCCAGCAGCTTTCAATCTACCTTGAAGGGACAGGGCTCTCACGGGGAGCTGTTTTTT
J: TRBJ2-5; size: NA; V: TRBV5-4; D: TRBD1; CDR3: CASSTQTGFSKQETQYF; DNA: TGTGCCAGCAGCACACAGACAGGGTTCTCTAAACAAGAGACCCAGTACTTC
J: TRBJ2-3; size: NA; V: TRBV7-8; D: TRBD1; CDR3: CASSPRRDRVTDTQYF; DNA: TGTGCCAGCAGCCCGCGCCGGGACAGGGTCACAGATACGCAGTATTTT
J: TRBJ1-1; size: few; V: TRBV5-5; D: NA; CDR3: CASSFRYRGGEAFF; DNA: TGTGCCAGCAGCTTCAGGTATAGGGGTGGTGAAGCTTTCTTT
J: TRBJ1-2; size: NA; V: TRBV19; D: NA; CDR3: CASSIGGALSYGYTF; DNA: TGTGCCAGTAGTATAGGGGGGGCGTTGAGCTATGGCTACACCTTC
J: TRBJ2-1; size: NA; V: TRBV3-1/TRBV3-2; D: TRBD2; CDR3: CASSPRTSAKNEQFF; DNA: TGTGCCAGCAGCCCCCGGACTAGCGCTAAGAATGAGCAGTTCTTC
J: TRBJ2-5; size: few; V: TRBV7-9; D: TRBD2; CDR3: CASSSSGGAGGETQYF; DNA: TGTGCCAGCAGCTCAAGCGGGGGGGCCGGAGGCGAGACCCAGTACTTC
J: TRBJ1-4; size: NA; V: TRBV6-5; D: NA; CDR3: CATRGLSTNEKLFF; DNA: TGTGCCACCCGGGGGCTATCAACTAATGAAAAACTGTTTTTT
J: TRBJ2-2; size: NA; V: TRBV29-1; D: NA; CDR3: CSVVKTGPNTGELFF; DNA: TGCAGCGTCGTCAAGACAGGACCGAACACCGGGGAGCTGTTTTTT
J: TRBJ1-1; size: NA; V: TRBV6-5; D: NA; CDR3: CASSYEAITEAFF; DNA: TGTGCCAGCAGTTACGAGGCGATCACTGAAGCTTTCTTT
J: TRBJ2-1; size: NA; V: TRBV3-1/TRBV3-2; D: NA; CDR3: CASRAQFDRTEQFF; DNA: TGTGCCAGCAGGGCCCAGTTCGACAGGACTGAGCAGTTCTTC
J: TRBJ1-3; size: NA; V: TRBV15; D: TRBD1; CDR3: CATSAWTGTGNTIYF; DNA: TGTGCCACCAGCGCCTGGACAGGGACTGGAAACACCATATATTTT
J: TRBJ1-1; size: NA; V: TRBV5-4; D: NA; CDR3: CASSLGGVDTEAFF; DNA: TGTGCCAGCAGCTTGGGAGGGGTCGACACTGAAGCTTTCTTT
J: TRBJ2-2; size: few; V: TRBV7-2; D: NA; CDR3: CASSLVLGGELFF; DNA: TGTGCCAGCAGCTTAGTCCTCGGCGGGGAGCTGTTTTTT
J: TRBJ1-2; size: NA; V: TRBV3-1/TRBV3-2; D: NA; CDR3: CASSLTQLGGYTF; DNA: TGTGCCAGCAGCCTAACACAATTGGGAGGCTACACCTTC
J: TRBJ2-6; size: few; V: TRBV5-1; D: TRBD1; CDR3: CASSLTGVGANVLTF; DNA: TGCGCCAGCAGCCTGACAGGGGTTGGGGCCAACGTCCTGACTTTC
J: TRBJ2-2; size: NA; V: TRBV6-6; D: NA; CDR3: CASNGKYTGELFF; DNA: TGTGCCAGCAATGGGAAATACACCGGGGAGCTGTTTTTT
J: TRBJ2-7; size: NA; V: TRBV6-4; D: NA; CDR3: CASSRGRRKIYEQYF; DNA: TGTGCCAGCAGCAGAGGGCGACGGAAGATCTACGAGCAGTACTTC
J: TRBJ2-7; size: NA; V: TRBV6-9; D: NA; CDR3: CARGDRAYEQYF; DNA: TGTGCCAGGGGGGACCGAGCCTACGAGCAGTACTTC
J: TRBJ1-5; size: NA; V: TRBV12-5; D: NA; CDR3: CASGLVNSGRPNQPQHF; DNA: TGTGCTAGTGGTTTGGTAAACTCCGGCAGACCTAATCAGCCCCAGCATTTT
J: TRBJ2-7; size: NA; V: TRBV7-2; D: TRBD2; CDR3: CASSYTSGSEQYF; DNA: TGTGCCAGCAGCTATACTAGCGGGAGCGAGCAGTACTTC
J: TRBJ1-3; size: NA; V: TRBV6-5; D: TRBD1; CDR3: CASSYRGQGGNTIYF; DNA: TGTGCCAGCAGTTACAGGGGGCAAGGAGGAAACACCATATATTTT
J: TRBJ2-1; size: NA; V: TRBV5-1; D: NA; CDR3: CASSPTQAVVNEQFF; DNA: TGCGCCAGCAGCCCAACTCAAGCGGTGGTGAATGAGCAGTTCTTC
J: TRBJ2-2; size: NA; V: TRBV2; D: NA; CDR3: CASTYTDRATGELFF; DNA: TGTGCCAGCACCTACACGGACCGCGCCACCGGGGAGCTGTTTTTT
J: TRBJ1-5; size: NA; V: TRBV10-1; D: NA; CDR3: CASSGTYNQPQHF; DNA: TGCGCCAGCAGTGGTACCTACAATCAGCCCCAGCATTTT
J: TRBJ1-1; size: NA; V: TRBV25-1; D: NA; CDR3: CASGGRGSVNTEAFF; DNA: TGTGCCAGCGGGGGAAGGGGATCCGTGAACACTGAAGCTTTCTTT
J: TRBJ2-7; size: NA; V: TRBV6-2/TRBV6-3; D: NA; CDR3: CASSPFRREQYF; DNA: TGTGCCAGCAGTCCGTTCCGGCGCGAGCAGTACTTC
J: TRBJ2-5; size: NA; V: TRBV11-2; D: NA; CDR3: CASSLVLGQETQYF; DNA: TGTGCCAGCAGCTTAGTTCTGGGGCAAGAGACCCAGTACTTC
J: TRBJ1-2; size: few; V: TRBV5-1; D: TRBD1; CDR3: CASSLGQGNYGYTF; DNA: TGCGCCAGCAGCTTGGGACAGGGAAACTATGGCTACACCTTC
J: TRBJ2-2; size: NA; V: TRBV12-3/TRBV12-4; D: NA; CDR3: CASSLTNTGELFF; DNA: TGTGCCAGCAGTTTGACGAACACCGGGGAGCTGTTTTTT
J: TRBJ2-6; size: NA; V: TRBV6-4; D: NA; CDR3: CASSRGAQGFSGANVLTF; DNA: TGTGCCAGCAGTCGCGGTGCCCAGGGTTTCTCTGGGGCCAACGTCCTGACTTTC
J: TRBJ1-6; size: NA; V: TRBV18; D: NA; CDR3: CASSPRDSNSPLHF; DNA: TGTGCCAGCTCACCACGGGACTCAAATTCACCCCTCCACTTT
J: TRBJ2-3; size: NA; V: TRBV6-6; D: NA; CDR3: CASSPAVWEKTDTQYF; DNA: TGTGCCAGCAGTCCCGCCGTGTGGGAGAAGACAGATACGCAGTATTTT
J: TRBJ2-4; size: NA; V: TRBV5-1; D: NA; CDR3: CASSLARLAVAKNIQYF; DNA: TGCGCCAGCAGCTTGGCCCGGCTAGCAGTAGCCAAAAACATTCAGTACTTC
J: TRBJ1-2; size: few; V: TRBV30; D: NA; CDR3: CAWGGPANYGYTF; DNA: TGTGCCTGGGGGGGGCCCGCTAACTATGGCTACACCTTC
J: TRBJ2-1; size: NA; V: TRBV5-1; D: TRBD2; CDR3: CASSLVAGVENEQFF; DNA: TGCGCCAGCAGCTTGGTAGCGGGAGTCGAAAATGAGCAGTTCTTC
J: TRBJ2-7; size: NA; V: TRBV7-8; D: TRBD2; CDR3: CASSPRRLAGGEQYF; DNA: TGTGCCAGCAGCCCCCGTCGTCTAGCGGGTGGCGAGCAGTACTTC
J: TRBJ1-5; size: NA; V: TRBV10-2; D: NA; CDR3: CASSESGMRYAQPQHF; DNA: TGCGCCAGCAGTGAGTCGGGTATGCGGTACGCGCAGCCCCAGCATTTT